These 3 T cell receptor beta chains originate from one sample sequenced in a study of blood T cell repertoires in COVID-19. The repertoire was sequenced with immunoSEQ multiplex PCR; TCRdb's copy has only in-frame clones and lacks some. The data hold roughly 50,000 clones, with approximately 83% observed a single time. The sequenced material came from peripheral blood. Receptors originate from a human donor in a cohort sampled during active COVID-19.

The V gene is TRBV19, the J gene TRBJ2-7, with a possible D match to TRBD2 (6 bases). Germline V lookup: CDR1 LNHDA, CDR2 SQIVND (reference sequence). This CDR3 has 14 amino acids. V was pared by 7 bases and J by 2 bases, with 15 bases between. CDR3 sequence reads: CASNPGVFPYEQYF. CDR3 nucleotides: TGTGCCAGTAACCCGGGAGTCTTCCCCTACGAGCAGTACTTC.

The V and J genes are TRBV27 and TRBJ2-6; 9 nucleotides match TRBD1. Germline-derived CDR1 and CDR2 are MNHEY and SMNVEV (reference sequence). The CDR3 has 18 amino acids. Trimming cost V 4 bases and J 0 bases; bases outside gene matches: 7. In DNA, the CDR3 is TGTGCCAGCAGTTACCTCGGGACAGGGAGCTCTGGGGCCAACGTCCTGACTTTC. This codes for CASSYLGTGSSGANVLTF.

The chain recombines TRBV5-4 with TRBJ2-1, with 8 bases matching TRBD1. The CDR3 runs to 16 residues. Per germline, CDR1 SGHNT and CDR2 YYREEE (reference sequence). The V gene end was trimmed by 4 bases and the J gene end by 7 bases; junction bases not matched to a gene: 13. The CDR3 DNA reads TGTGCCAGCAGCCTGGATCGGCAGGGGGCAAGGAATGAGCAGTTCTTC. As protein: CASSLDRQGARNEQFF.